The text below deals with one T cell receptor beta chain. The antigen it binds to is not known. There are no base qualities to consult, and no much larger clone falls within one base. This record belongs to a study of cytotoxic CD8 clonotypes in ibrutinib-treated CLL (dated by TCRdb to the early 2020s). Study-level background: In this cohort, over 14 patients were treatment-naive and ten to twelve were relapsed/refractory, while fewer than 18 had unmutated IGHV. Responses were partial in around 25 patients and complete in 2; after median about 70 months follow-up, about 14 stayed in remission and about twelve progressed. Response samples were obtained after a median of approximately twelve months of treatment, with a range of about 6 to 40 months. On average, each sample had about 250,000 productive templates and more than 75,000 productive rearrangements. Longitudinal samples were obtainable from 26 of the 86 participants in the trial. Cryopreserved peripheral blood mononuclear cells were collected at three points: before therapy, at response, and at either sustained remission or disease progression. Every sample from remission and from progressive disease was obtained while the patients were still on ibrutinib. Findings and caveats that apply to the study as a whole: Lymph node repertoires were not examined, and the timing of sampling was not matched between patients in sustained remission and those whose disease progressed. Clonality increased at ibrutinib response, stayed stable in sustained remission, and fell back toward baseline at progression. Public clonotypes were found to be uncommon and were observed to contract or remain stable during treatment; the increase in clonality was shown to reflect expansion of private clonotypes at ibrutinib response. Baseline clonality was found to be higher than that of age-matched healthy donors and was strongly correlated with circulating CD8+ T-cell counts.

Reading the label with the study, this specimen's time point is: progressive disease on ibrutinib. For TCR beta library preparation, 1.5 to 2 micrograms of genomic DNA was extracted from cryopreserved PBMCs. Longitudinal blood samples from CLL patients on ibrutinib monotherapy were analyzed using high-throughput TCR beta sequencing. The patients were enrolled in a single-center, open-label phase 2 trial of ibrutinib monotherapy. On a MiSeq, deep resolution sequencing aimed for a depth between 1 in 1 million and 1 in 200,000 T cells, with each clonotype covered approximately 10x on average. The immunoSEQ hsTCRB Kit was used to generate TCR beta libraries. Concerning the study's data processing: ImmunoSEQ Data Assistant and ImmunoSEQ Analyzer were used for data analysis, and V, D and J genes were assigned according to IMGT definitions. Clonality, which ranges from 0 to 1, was calculated by subtracting the normalized Shannon entropy of productive rearrangement frequencies from one. Public clonotype analysis was restricted to overrepresented clonotypes comprising at least 0.05% of each patient's repertoire. Repertoires from about a dozen age-matched healthy donors in immuneACCESS were used as clonality controls. The clones in this table, taken by TCRdb from immuneACCESS, are in-frame only. Not every clone is retained; where verified, under half of the shortfall comes from an unresolved V gene, and the cause of the rest is unknown. V, J and clone size derive from that table, while D and trimming were established from the DNA sequence. This sample lists 150,000 or so clones; about 88% were detected once. Together, the top ten hold more than 2.5% of the sample.

Trimming accounts for 5 bases at V and 3 bases at J, while the number of junction bases matched to no gene is 18. For CDR1 and CDR2, the germline V gene (reference sequence) lists MNHEY and SMNVEV. Counted from cysteine to phenylalanine, this CDR3 has 18 amino acids. Only the CDR3 portion is preserved as DNA: 54 bases, with reading frame beginning at the first base. The specimen was PBMCs, collected at disease progression, from a patient treated with ibrutinib. The receptor was derived from a human donor with chronic lymphocytic leukemia. The rearrangement combines TRBV27 with TRBJ2-7, and 8 junctional nucleotides match TRBD1. The CDR3 region reads CASSGRFLQGQDIYEQYF. DNA sequence: TGTGCCAGCAGTGGGCGATTCCTGCAGGGACAGGACATCTACGAGCAGTACTTC.